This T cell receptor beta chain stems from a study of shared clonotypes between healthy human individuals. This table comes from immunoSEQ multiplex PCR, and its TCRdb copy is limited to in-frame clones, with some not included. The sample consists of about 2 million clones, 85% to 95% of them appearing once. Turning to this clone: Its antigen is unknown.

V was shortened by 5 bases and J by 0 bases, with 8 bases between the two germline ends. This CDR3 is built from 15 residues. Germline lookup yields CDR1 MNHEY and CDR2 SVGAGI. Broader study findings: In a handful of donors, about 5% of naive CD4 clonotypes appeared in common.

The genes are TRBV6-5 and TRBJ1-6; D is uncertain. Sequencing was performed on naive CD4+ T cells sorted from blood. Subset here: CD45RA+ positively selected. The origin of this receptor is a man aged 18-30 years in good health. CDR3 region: CASSKGLSYNSPLHF. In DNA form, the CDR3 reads TGTGCCAGCAGTAAAGGCCTCTCCTATAATTCACCCCTCCACTTT.